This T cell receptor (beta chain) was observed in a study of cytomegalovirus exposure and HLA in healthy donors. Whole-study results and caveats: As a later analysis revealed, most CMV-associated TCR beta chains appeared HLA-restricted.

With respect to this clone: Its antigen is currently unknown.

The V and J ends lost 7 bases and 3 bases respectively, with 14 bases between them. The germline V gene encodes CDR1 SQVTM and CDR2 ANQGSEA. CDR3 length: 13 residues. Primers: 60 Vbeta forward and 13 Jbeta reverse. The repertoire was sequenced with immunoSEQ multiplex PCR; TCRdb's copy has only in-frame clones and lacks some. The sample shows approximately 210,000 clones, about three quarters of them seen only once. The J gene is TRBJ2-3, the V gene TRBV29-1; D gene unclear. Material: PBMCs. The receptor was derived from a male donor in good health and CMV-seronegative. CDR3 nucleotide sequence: TGCAGCGCCCACCGGGTCGAGACAGATACGCAGTATTTT. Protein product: CSAHRVETDTQYF.